This passage covers 14 T cell receptor beta chains from one sample sequenced in a study of blood T cell repertoires in COVID-19 (TCRdb year 2020). Libraries were prepared through the immunoSEQ multiplex PCR assay. TCRdb stores this immuneACCESS table with in-frame sequences only. Part of the clones is absent; in the studies checked, under half of the shortfall reflects unresolved V genes, and no reason is known for the rest. The sample table holds around 150,000 clones, of which approximately 79% were seen once. In total, the top ten clones hold roughly 2.9% of the sample. The sample was PBMCs or T cells enriched from blood (not recorded which). The receptor source for this set is a woman between 50 and 59 years old who had recovered from COVID-19.

This rearrangement joins TRBV7-8 to TRBJ1-1, with D hard to call. There are 13 residues in the CDR3. The germline V and J ends were trimmed by 5 bases and 2 bases, with 9 bases remaining between them. Germline V gene data show CDR1 as SGHVS and CDR2 as FQNEAQ. The CDR3 loop is CASSPPKNTEAFF. CDR3 DNA sequence: TGTGCCAGCAGCCCCCCAAAAAACACTGAAGCTTTCTTT.

This CDR3 reads CASSLDRPGAGANVLTF. The CDR3 coding sequence is TGTGCCAGCAGCTTAGATCGGCCAGGGGCTGGGGCCAACGTCCTGACTTTC. This sequence joins TRBV11-2 and TRBJ2-6; TRBD1 might be the D (6 bases). Germline loops: CDR1 SGHAT, CDR2 FQNNGV. The CDR3 consists of 17 residues. Trimming stripped 0 bases from V and 2 bases from J, with 11 bases between.

The gene calls are TRBV13 and TRBJ1-4, with TRBD1 matching over 10 bases. The CDR3 contains 15 residues. CDR1 is PRHDT and CDR2 is FYEKMQ in the germline V gene (reference sequence). J was trimmed by 6 bases and V by 5 bases; bases with no gene match: 6. CDR3 residues: CASSARQGAHEKLFF. DNA for the CDR3: TGTGCCAGCAGCGCGAGACAGGGGGCGCATGAAAAACTGTTTTTT.

This clone was seen more than once but under ten times. This rearrangement joins TRBV5-4 to TRBJ2-1; tentatively, D is TRBD1 (6 bases). CDR1 is SGHNT and CDR2 is YYREEE in the germline V gene (reference sequence). This CDR3 is built from 14 residues. V shed 4 bases and J shed 4 bases, with 12 bases lying between them. In DNA form, the CDR3 reads TGTGCCAGCAGCACGATACAGGGTTACAATGAGCAGTTCTTC. Encoded protein: CASSTIQGYNEQFF.

This clone was recorded only once. The genes are TRBV27 and TRBJ1-1, with D maybe TRBD1 (5 bases). V shed 6 bases and J shed 0 bases, with 8 bases lying between them. Germline V gene data show CDR1 as MNHEY and CDR2 as SMNVEV (reference sequence). CDR3 length: 13 amino acids. The CDR3 DNA reads TGTGCCAGCAGAAACAGGTTGAACACTGAAGCTTTCTTT. It is translated as CASRNRLNTEAFF.

This clone was picked up a small number of times. CDR3 residues: CSGYQGNTEAFF. DNA of the CDR3: TGCAGCGGCTACCAGGGGAACACTGAAGCTTTCTTT. V usage is TRBV29-1 and J usage is TRBJ1-1, with a possible D match to TRBD1 (5 bases). V gave up 7 bases and J gave up 1 base, with 10 bases separating them. Germline CDR1 and CDR2: SQVTM and ANQGSEA. The CDR3 length is 12 residues. The whole variable domain, filled in from reference TRBV29-1 and TRBJ1-1, reads SAVISQKPSRDICQRGTSLTIQCQVDSQVTMMFWYRQQPGQSLTLIATANQGSEATYESGFVIDKFPISRPNLTFSTLTVSNMSPEDSSIYLCSGYQGNTEAFFGQGTRLTVV.

The rearrangement joins TRBV4-2 to TRBJ2-3; D not certain. From germline, CDR1 is LGHNA and CDR2 YNFKEQ. The CDR3 totals 15 residues. Deletions cut 0 bases from V and 2 bases from J, with 9 bases between. The CDR3 is CASSQDGTVTDTQYF. In nucleotides, the CDR3 is TGTGCCAGCAGCCAAGATGGAACAGTCACAGATACGCAGTATTTT.

V gene TRBV5-4 combines with J gene TRBJ2-2; possible D gene TRBD2, 5 bases. V was cut by 2 bases and J by 6 bases, with 17 bases left in between. CDR1 is SGHNT, CDR2 YYREEE, per germline (reference sequence). This CDR3 region has 16 residues. The CDR3 reads CASSFDSIAFPGELFF. The CDR3 DNA is TGTGCCAGCAGCTTTGATTCGATAGCGTTCCCCGGGGAGCTGTTTTTT.

V usage is TRBV27 and J usage is TRBJ1-1; the D gene is possibly TRBD1 (5 bases). Looked up from germline, CDR1 is MNHEY and CDR2 is SMNVEV (reference sequence). This CDR3 spans 13 amino acids. Trimming took 4 bases from V and 11 from J, leaving 17 bases between them. The CDR3 DNA reads TGTGCCAGCAGTTCTCCGCGGGACTTGGGGGCTTTCTTT. It translates to CASSSPRDLGAFF.

The chain is built from TRBV7-8 and TRBJ2-3; 11 bases are a match to TRBD2. CDR1 is SGHVS and CDR2 is FQNEAQ in the germline V gene. J lost 1 base, V lost 6 bases, and 9 bases had no gene match. The length of the CDR3 is 17 residues. CDR3 loop: CASRTRPTSGGTDTQYF. Written as DNA, the CDR3 is TGTGCCAGCAGGACCAGGCCGACTAGCGGGGGCACAGATACGCAGTATTTT.

The J gene is TRBJ2-7, the V gene TRBV27; TRBD1 might be the D (6 bases). Per germline, CDR1 MNHEY and CDR2 SMNVEV (reference sequence). V was trimmed by 3 bases and J by 6 bases, leaving 12 bases between them. This CDR3 contains 13 residues. In nucleotides, the CDR3 is TGTGCCAGCAGTTTCGGACAGTGGGGCGAGCAGTACTTC. This codes for CASSFGQWGEQYF.

The rearrangement joins TRBV28 to TRBJ2-7; 8 positions agree with TRBD1. CDR1 and CDR2 (germline): MDHEN, SYDVKM. V lost 4 bases to trimming and J lost 7 bases; unmatched junction nucleotides: 6. The CDR3 is 13 residues long. This chain's CDR3 is CASSSGQGGEQYF. DNA of the CDR3: TGTGCCAGCAGTTCCGGACAGGGTGGGGAGCAGTACTTC.

The chain employs TRBV2 and TRBJ2-5, with TRBD1 matching 8 bases. Germline V lookup: CDR1 SNHLY, CDR2 FYNNEI. The ends lost 6 bases at V and 5 bases at J; junction bases unmatched: 14. This CDR3 has 16 residues. In nucleotides, the CDR3 is TGTGCCAGCAGGGAGGGGACAGGTTGGGGTTTGGAGACCCAGTACTTC. This sequence encodes CASREGTGWGLETQYF. The variable domain in full, with the rest retrieved from reference TRBV2 and TRBJ2-5, is EPEVTQTPSHQVTQMGQEVILRCVPISNHLYFYWYRQILGQKVEFLVSFYNNEISEKSEIFDDQFSVERPDGSNFTLKIRSTKLEDSAMYFCASREGTGWGLETQYFGPGTRLLVL.

This clone came up a few times. This chain links TRBV6-5 with TRBJ2-7, with 8 bases identical to TRBD1. The germline V gene has CDR1 MNHEY and CDR2 SVGAGI. After removal of 9 bases from V and 5 bases from J, the junction contained 6 bases not matched to a gene. The CDR3 is 12 residues long. The CDR3 DNA reads TGTGCCAGTAGGACAGGGCGCGACGAGCAGTACTTC. Protein product: CASRTGRDEQYF.